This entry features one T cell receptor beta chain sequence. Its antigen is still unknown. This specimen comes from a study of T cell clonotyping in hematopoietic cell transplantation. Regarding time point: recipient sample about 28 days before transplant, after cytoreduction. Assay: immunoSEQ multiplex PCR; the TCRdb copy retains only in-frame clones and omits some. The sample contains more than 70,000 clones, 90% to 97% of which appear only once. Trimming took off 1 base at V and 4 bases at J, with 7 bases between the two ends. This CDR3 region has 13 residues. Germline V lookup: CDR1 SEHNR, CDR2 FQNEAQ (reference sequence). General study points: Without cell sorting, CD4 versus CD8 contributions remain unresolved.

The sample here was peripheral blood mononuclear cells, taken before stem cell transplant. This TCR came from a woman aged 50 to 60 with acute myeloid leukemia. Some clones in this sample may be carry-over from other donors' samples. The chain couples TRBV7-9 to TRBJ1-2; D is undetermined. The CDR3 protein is CASSLDQLYGYTF. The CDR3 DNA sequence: TGTGCCAGCAGCTTAGATCAACTCTATGGCTACACCTTC. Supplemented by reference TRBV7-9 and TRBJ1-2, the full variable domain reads DTGVSQNPRHKITKRGQNVTFRCDPISEHNRLYWYRQTLGQGPEFLTYFQNEAQLEKSRLLSDRFSAERPKGSFSTLEIQRTEQGDSAMYLCASSLDQLYGYTFGSGTRLTVV.